These T cell receptor beta chains were read from a single sample in a study of blood T cell repertoires in COVID-19. Profiling relied on immunoSEQ multiplex PCR, and the TCRdb table lists in-frame clones only, not all of them. The table has fewer than 650,000 clones, 70% to 90% seen once; the top ten hold roughly 8%. Material: peripheral blood. The receptors were gathered from a woman aged 45-65 years with COVID-19, enrolled during active disease. The CDR3 runs from the conserved cysteine through the conserved F or W. D genes are given only for firm matches. Size is omitted from some rows. Given values are once, few, many or a class for expanded clones.

d_call: TRBD1; clone_size: -; v_call: TRBV19; j_call: TRBJ2-2; cdr3_nt: TGTGCCAGTAGTGGTCGGACAGGGGACGGGGAGCTGTTTTTT; cdr3_aa: CASSGRTGDGELFF
d_call: -; clone_size: -; v_call: TRBV6-5; j_call: TRBJ1-1; cdr3_nt: TGTGCCAGCAGTTACTCGGGGGGGCTGGCAGCTTTCTTT; cdr3_aa: CASSYSGGLAAFF
d_call: -; clone_size: -; v_call: TRBV7-9; j_call: TRBJ2-1; cdr3_nt: TGTGCCAGCAGCTTAAGGTCAGGGGGGCGCTACAATGAGCAGTTCTTC; cdr3_aa: CASSLRSGGRYNEQFF
d_call: TRBD2; clone_size: -; v_call: TRBV10-2; j_call: TRBJ2-1; cdr3_nt: TGCGCCAGCAGTGAGTCCCTCGGGACTAGCGGGGGGAAGGAGCAGTTCTTC; cdr3_aa: CASSESLGTSGGKEQFF
d_call: -; clone_size: -; v_call: TRBV9; j_call: TRBJ2-6; cdr3_nt: TGTGCCAGCTCGGGCGCTCGAGGGAGGACCCTCTCTGGGGCCAACGTCCTGACTTTC; cdr3_aa: CASSGARGRTLSGANVLTF
d_call: -; clone_size: -; v_call: TRBV29-1; j_call: TRBJ2-1; cdr3_nt: TGCAGCGGGGGGCGGGGATCCAACAATGAGCAGTTCTTC; cdr3_aa: CSGGRGSNNEQFF
d_call: TRBD2; clone_size: -; v_call: TRBV29-1; j_call: TRBJ2-7; cdr3_nt: TGCAGCGTTGAAGATTGGGGACTAGCGGGCTACTCCTACGAGCAGTACTTC; cdr3_aa: CSVEDWGLAGYSYEQYF
d_call: -; clone_size: -; v_call: TRBV6-6; j_call: TRBJ1-3; cdr3_nt: TGTGCCAGCAGTCAACTTGGGGAGGCGACTGGAAACACCATATATTTT; cdr3_aa: CASSQLGEATGNTIYF
d_call: -; clone_size: -; v_call: TRBV6-5; j_call: TRBJ2-1; cdr3_nt: TGTGCCAGCAGTAGGGCGAGGGTATCTTACAATGAGCAGTTCTTC; cdr3_aa: CASSRARVSYNEQFF
d_call: -; clone_size: few; v_call: TRBV2; j_call: TRBJ2-7; cdr3_nt: TGTGCCAGCCACCGATCCAGGGCTCCCACCTCCTACGAGCAGTACTTC; cdr3_aa: CASHRSRAPTSYEQYF
d_call: -; clone_size: -; v_call: TRBV11-2; j_call: TRBJ2-2; cdr3_nt: TGTGCCAGCAGCTTCCACGGGGAGCTGTTTTTT; cdr3_aa: CASSFHGELFF
d_call: -; clone_size: -; v_call: TRBV9; j_call: TRBJ2-6; cdr3_nt: TGTGCCAGCAGCGTAGCTCTCGCGGGCTCTGGGGCCAACGTCCTGACTTTC; cdr3_aa: CASSVALAGSGANVLTF
d_call: -; clone_size: -; v_call: TRBV7-2; j_call: TRBJ2-7; cdr3_nt: TGTGCCAGCAGCCGTGGGGGGGGCCCAGTCGAGCAGTACTTC; cdr3_aa: CASSRGGGPVEQYF
d_call: TRBD1; clone_size: once; v_call: TRBV11-2; j_call: TRBJ2-1; cdr3_nt: TGTGCCAGCAGACCCAATCAGGGGGTGTACTACAATGAGCAGTTCTTC; cdr3_aa: CASRPNQGVYYNEQFF
d_call: -; clone_size: -; v_call: TRBV7-6; j_call: TRBJ1-1; cdr3_nt: TGTGCCAGCAGCTTAGGTGAGGCTGAAGCTTTCTTT; cdr3_aa: CASSLGEAEAFF
d_call: -; clone_size: -; v_call: TRBV6-6; j_call: TRBJ1-1; cdr3_nt: TGTGCCAGCAGTTACCCGGAGACTGAAGCTTTCTTT; cdr3_aa: CASSYPETEAFF
d_call: -; clone_size: -; v_call: TRBV10-1; j_call: TRBJ2-2; cdr3_nt: TGCGCCAGCATGGAACAGGGAACCGGGGAGCTGTTTTTT; cdr3_aa: CASMEQGTGELFF
d_call: -; clone_size: -; v_call: TRBV19; j_call: TRBJ2-7; cdr3_nt: TGTGCCAGTAGTACCGGGAAGGTGGGCGAGCAGTACTTC; cdr3_aa: CASSTGKVGEQYF
d_call: -; clone_size: -; v_call: TRBV4-1; j_call: TRBJ2-3; cdr3_nt: TGCGCCAGCAGCCCGAGGACGGTCAGGGCAGATACGCAGTATTTT; cdr3_aa: CASSPRTVRADTQYF
d_call: -; clone_size: -; v_call: TRBV19; j_call: TRBJ1-2; cdr3_nt: TGTGCCAGTAGGATTAGGAGGTTGGACAGACGCTATGGCTACACCTTC; cdr3_aa: CASRIRRLDRRYGYTF
d_call: -; clone_size: -; v_call: TRBV10-3; j_call: TRBJ2-1; cdr3_nt: TGTGCCATCAGTGAGTCTAAACAGGGCCGTGGCGCTCGTGAGCAGTTCTTC; cdr3_aa: CAISESKQGRGAREQFF
d_call: -; clone_size: -; v_call: TRBV7-9; j_call: TRBJ2-7; cdr3_nt: TGTGCCAGCAGCCCCTTCCGGGACACCACCTACGAGCAGTACTTC; cdr3_aa: CASSPFRDTTYEQYF
d_call: -; clone_size: few; v_call: TRBV5-6; j_call: TRBJ1-5; cdr3_nt: TGTGCCAGCAGCCCCGGGCGGCAGGGAAGGGGCAATCAGCCCCAGCATTTT; cdr3_aa: CASSPGRQGRGNQPQHF
d_call: TRBD1; clone_size: -; v_call: TRBV6-5; j_call: TRBJ1-2; cdr3_nt: TGTGCCAGCAGCCGAGACAGGGACTATGGCTACACCTTC; cdr3_aa: CASSRDRDYGYTF
d_call: TRBD2; clone_size: -; v_call: TRBV11-1; j_call: TRBJ2-1; cdr3_nt: TGTGCCAGCAGCAGAGCTAGCGGGGGGAAGAATGAGCAGTTCTTC; cdr3_aa: CASSRASGGKNEQFF
d_call: TRBD2; clone_size: -; v_call: TRBV7-9; j_call: TRBJ2-2; cdr3_nt: TGTGCCAGCAACGTCGGACTAGCGGGGGCGAACACCGGGGAGCTGTTTTTT; cdr3_aa: CASNVGLAGANTGELFF
d_call: TRBD1; clone_size: -; v_call: TRBV6-5; j_call: TRBJ2-7; cdr3_nt: TGTGCCAGTAAGCCGGGACAGGGTTCCTACGAGCAGTACTTC; cdr3_aa: CASKPGQGSYEQYF
d_call: -; clone_size: -; v_call: TRBV24-1; j_call: TRBJ2-6; cdr3_nt: TGTGCCACCAGTGACGCACAGGTCCCTAGCTCTGGGGCCAACGTCCTGACTTTC; cdr3_aa: CATSDAQVPSSGANVLTF
d_call: TRBD1; clone_size: -; v_call: TRBV2; j_call: TRBJ1-1; cdr3_nt: TGTGCCAGCAGTACCCGACAGGGGGCGAACACTGAAGCTTTCTTT; cdr3_aa: CASSTRQGANTEAFF
d_call: -; clone_size: -; v_call: TRBV27; j_call: TRBJ1-2; cdr3_nt: TGTGCCAGCAGCTTACTGGGGAGCTATGGCTACACCTTC; cdr3_aa: CASSLLGSYGYTF
d_call: -; clone_size: -; v_call: TRBV28; j_call: TRBJ1-3; cdr3_nt: TGTGCCAGCAGACCTAGCGGGAGCAGGGCTGGAAACACCATATATTTT; cdr3_aa: CASRPSGSRAGNTIYF
d_call: -; clone_size: -; v_call: TRBV30; j_call: TRBJ1-2; cdr3_nt: TGTGCCTGGGAACCTGGGGGGGCACGGGGCTACACCTTC; cdr3_aa: CAWEPGGARGYTF
d_call: TRBD2; clone_size: -; v_call: TRBV7-3; j_call: TRBJ2-1; cdr3_nt: TGTGCCAGCAGCTTAAATGCGGGGGGTTATACTTACAATGAGCAGTTCTTC; cdr3_aa: CASSLNAGGYTYNEQFF
d_call: -; clone_size: -; v_call: TRBV5-1; j_call: TRBJ1-2; cdr3_nt: TGCGCCAGCAGCTTCGACGACAGCTATGGCTACACCTTC; cdr3_aa: CASSFDDSYGYTF
d_call: TRBD1; clone_size: -; v_call: TRBV10-3; j_call: TRBJ2-3; cdr3_nt: TGTGCCATCAGTGAGTTGGGACAGCAGATCACAGATACGCAGTATTTT; cdr3_aa: CAISELGQQITDTQYF
d_call: -; clone_size: once; v_call: TRBV6-4; j_call: TRBJ1-1; cdr3_nt: TGTGCCAGTCCCGACAAGAACACTGAAGCTTTCTTT; cdr3_aa: CASPDKNTEAFF
d_call: -; clone_size: -; v_call: TRBV7-9; j_call: TRBJ2-7; cdr3_nt: TGTGCCAGCAGCTTTAGGCGCGGGGCCTCCTACGAGCAGTACTTC; cdr3_aa: CASSFRRGASYEQYF
d_call: -; clone_size: -; v_call: TRBV29-1; j_call: TRBJ2-3; cdr3_nt: TGCAGCGTCCTCCCACAGGGAGCAGATACGCAGTATTTT; cdr3_aa: CSVLPQGADTQYF
d_call: -; clone_size: -; v_call: TRBV2; j_call: TRBJ2-1; cdr3_nt: TGTGCCACCCGGTTAAAATCCCAGGGGACCCTGATTGTAAATGAGCAGTTCTTC; cdr3_aa: CATRLKSQGTLIVNEQFF
d_call: -; clone_size: -; v_call: TRBV5-1; j_call: TRBJ1-4; cdr3_nt: TGCGCCAGCAGCTTGGTCGGCGGGCCGGCTAATGAAAAACTGTTTTTT; cdr3_aa: CASSLVGGPANEKLFF
d_call: TRBD2; clone_size: -; v_call: TRBV5-5; j_call: TRBJ2-1; cdr3_nt: TGTGCCAGCAGCTTGAGGGGCAGCGGGGGGGCCTTCTACAATGAGCAGTTCTTC; cdr3_aa: CASSLRGSGGAFYNEQFF
d_call: -; clone_size: -; v_call: TRBV5-1; j_call: TRBJ1-1; cdr3_nt: TGCGCCAGCAGCTTGGCCGTAGGGGGGGACACTGAAGCTTTCTTT; cdr3_aa: CASSLAVGGDTEAFF
d_call: -; clone_size: -; v_call: TRBV3-1/TRBV3-2; j_call: TRBJ1-3; cdr3_nt: TGTGCCAGCAGCGTATCAGGGAGGAACACCATATATTTT; cdr3_aa: CASSVSGRNTIYF
d_call: -; clone_size: once; v_call: TRBV4-1; j_call: TRBJ1-1; cdr3_nt: TGCGCCAGCAGCCAAGTTCCAGGCCAGAACACTGAAGCTTTCTTT; cdr3_aa: CASSQVPGQNTEAFF
d_call: -; clone_size: -; v_call: TRBV5-4; j_call: TRBJ1-2; cdr3_nt: TGTGCCAGCAGCCCTCCGGGGGGGATCTATGGCTACACCTTC; cdr3_aa: CASSPPGGIYGYTF
d_call: TRBD1; clone_size: -; v_call: TRBV6-1; j_call: TRBJ1-2; cdr3_nt: TGTGCCAGCAGTGCCTCCCCCGCGCGACAGGGGGCTGGTAATGGCTACACCTTC; cdr3_aa: CASSASPARQGAGNGYTF